This entry describes one T cell receptor beta chain. What it binds is not known. This entry belongs to a study of cytomegalovirus exposure and HLA in healthy donors. Overall study results and limits: Sequencing likely generated an artifact that appeared as a cluster of highly shared sequence variants.

The CDR3 length is 13 residues. Trimming pared 2 bases from V and 7 bases from J, leaving 11 bases between. From germline, CDR1 is MNHEY and CDR2 SVGAGI. Primers: 60 Vbeta forward and 13 Jbeta reverse. TCRdb keeps only in-frame clones here, not all; method: immunoSEQ multiplex PCR. The data contain 80,000 to 130,000 clones, around 80% of them singletons. The clonotype was recovered from a male donor in good health and CMV-seropositive. The V and J genes are TRBV6-5 and TRBJ1-1, with D tentatively TRBD1 (6 bases). Sequenced: PBMCs. CDR3 protein: CASSYRGQFEAFF. The DNA of the CDR3 is TGTGCCAGCAGTTACCGAGGACAGTTTGAAGCTTTCTTT.